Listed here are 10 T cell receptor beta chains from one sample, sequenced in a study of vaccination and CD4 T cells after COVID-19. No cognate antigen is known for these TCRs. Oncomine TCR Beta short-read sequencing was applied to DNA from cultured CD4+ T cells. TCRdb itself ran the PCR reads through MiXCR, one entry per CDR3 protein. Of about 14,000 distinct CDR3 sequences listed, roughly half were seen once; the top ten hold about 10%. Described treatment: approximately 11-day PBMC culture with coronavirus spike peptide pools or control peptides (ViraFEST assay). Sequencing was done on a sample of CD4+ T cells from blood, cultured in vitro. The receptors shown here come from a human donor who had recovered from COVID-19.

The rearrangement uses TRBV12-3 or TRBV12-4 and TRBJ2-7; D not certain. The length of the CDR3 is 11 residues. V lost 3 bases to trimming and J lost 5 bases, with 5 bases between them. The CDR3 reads CASSLRNEQYF. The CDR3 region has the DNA TGTGCCAGCAGTTTGAGGAACGAGCAGTACTTC.

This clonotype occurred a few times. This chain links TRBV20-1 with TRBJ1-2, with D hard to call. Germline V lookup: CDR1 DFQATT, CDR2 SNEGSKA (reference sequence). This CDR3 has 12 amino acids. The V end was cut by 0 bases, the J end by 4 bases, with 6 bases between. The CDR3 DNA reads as TGCAGTGCTAGAGATGGGCTCTATGGCTACACCTTC. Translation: CSARDGLYGYTF.

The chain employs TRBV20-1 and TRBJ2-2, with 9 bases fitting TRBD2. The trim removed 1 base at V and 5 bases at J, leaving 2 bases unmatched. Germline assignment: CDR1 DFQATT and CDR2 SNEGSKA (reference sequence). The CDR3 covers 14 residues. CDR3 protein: CSARGLAGTGELFF. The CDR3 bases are TGCAGTGCTAGAGGGCTAGCGGGGACCGGGGAGCTGTTTTTT.

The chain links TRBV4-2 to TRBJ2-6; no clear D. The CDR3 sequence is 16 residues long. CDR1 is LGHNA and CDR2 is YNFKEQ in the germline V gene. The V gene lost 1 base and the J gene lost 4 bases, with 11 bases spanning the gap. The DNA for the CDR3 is TGTGCCAGCAGCCAAGCTTTCAAAAGCGGGGCCAACGTCCTGACTTTC. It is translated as CASSQAFKSGANVLTF.

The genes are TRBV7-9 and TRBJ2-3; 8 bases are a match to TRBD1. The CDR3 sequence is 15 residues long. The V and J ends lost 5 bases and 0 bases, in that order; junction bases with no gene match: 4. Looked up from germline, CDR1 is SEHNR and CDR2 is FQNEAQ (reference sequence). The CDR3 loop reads CASSRGQASTDTQYF. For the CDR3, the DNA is TGTGCCAGCAGCCGGGGACAGGCTAGCACAGATACGCAGTATTTT. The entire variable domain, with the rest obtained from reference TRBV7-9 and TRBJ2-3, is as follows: DTGVSQNPRHKITKRGQNVTFRCDPISEHNRLYWYRQTLGQGPEFLTYFQNEAQLEKSRLLSDRFSAERPKGSFSTLEIQRTEQGDSAMYLCASSRGQASTDTQYFGPGTRLTVL.

The CDR3 spells CASSLSRGLDAFF. CDR3 coding DNA: TGTGCCAGCAGCTTGAGCAGGGGGTTGGATGCTTTCTTT. The J gene is TRBJ1-1, the V gene TRBV7-8; 7 bases match TRBD1. Germline trimming cut 3 bases from V and 11 bases from J; bases unmatched to any gene: 9. From germline, CDR1 is SGHVS and CDR2 FQNEAQ. The CDR3 contains 13 residues. The whole variable domain, remainder taken from reference TRBV7-8 and TRBJ1-1, is GAGVSQSPRYKVAKRGQDVALRCDPISGHVSLFWYQQALGQGPEFLTYFQNEAQLDKSGLPSDRFFAERPEGSVSTLKIQRTQQEDSAVYLCASSLSRGLDAFFGQGTRLTVV.

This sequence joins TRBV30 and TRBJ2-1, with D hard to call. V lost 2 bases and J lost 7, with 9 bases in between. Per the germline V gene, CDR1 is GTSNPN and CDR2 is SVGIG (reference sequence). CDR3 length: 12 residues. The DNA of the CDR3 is TGTGCCTGGAGTCTTGTAGCAAATGAGCAGTTCTTC. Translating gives CAWSLVANEQFF.

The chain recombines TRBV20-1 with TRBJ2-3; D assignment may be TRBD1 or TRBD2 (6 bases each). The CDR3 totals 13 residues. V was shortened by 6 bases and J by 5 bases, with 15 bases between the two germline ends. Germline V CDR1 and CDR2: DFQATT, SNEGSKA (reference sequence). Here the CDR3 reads CSAFWGAGDTQYF. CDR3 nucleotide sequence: TGCAGTGCATTTTGGGGGGCCGGAGATACGCAGTATTTT.

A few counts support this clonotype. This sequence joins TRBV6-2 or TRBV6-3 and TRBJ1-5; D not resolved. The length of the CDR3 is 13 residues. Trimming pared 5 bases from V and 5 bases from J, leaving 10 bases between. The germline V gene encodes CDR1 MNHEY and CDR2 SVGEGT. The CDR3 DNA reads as TGTGCCAGCAGTCGGACCGAATATCAGCCCCAGCATTTT. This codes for CASSRTEYQPQHF.

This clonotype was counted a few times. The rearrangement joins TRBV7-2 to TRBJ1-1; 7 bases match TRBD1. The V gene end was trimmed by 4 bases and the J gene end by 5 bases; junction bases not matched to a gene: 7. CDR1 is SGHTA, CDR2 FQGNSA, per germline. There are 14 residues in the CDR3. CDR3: CASSSRQGLTEAFF. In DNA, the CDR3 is TGTGCCAGCAGCTCCAGACAGGGTTTGACTGAAGCTTTCTTT.